These T cell receptor beta chains were read from a single sample in a study of preoperative IRX-2 immunotherapy in early breast cancer. Generated by immunoSEQ multiplex PCR, the TCRdb table keeps only in-frame clones and is missing some. This sample yields 1,000 to 1,200 clones, of which approximately 74% are seen a single time; 7.7% belongs to the top ten. The specimen was tumor tissue, collected before IRX-2 immunotherapy. The receptors were gathered from a human donor with breast cancer. CDR3s include the opening cysteine and the closing phenylalanine or tryptophan. Fields, in order: V gene, J gene, clone size, D gene, CDR3 DNA, CDR3 protein. D genes are given only for firm matches. The size of a clone is reported for some rows only, either as once, few or many, or as a class for expanded clones.

TRBV11-3,TRBJ1-2,.,.,TGTGCCAGCAGCTTAAAGGTGGGGGGCCGCTATGGCTACACCTTC,CASSLKVGGRYGYTF
TRBV6-8,TRBJ2-2,few,.,TGTGCCAGCGCCCCCTGGTCGGGCGGAAACACCGGGGAGCTGTTTTTT,CASAPWSGGNTGELFF
TRBV18,TRBJ1-2,.,.,TGTGCCAGCTCACCAGGAAGGGTTCCGAACTATGGCTACACCTTC,CASSPGRVPNYGYTF
TRBV19,TRBJ2-3,.,TRBD2,TGTGCCAGTAGTCCCCTCTATGGTAGCGGGAGAGATACGCAGTATTTT,CASSPLYGSGRDTQYF
TRBV29-1,TRBJ2-7,once,TRBD2,TGCAGCGTGCTAGCGGGAACCTACGAGCAGTACTTC,CSVLAGTYEQYF
TRBV19,TRBJ1-1,.,.,TGTGCCAGTACCGAGCCCCAATACAGAGGACGAGCTTTCTTT,CASTEPQYRGRAFF
TRBV6-8,TRBJ1-5,.,.,TGTGCCAGCAGCGGACATTTCAATCAGCCCCAGCATTTT,CASSGHFNQPQHF
TRBV28,TRBJ1-3,.,.,TGTGCCAGCAGTTTCAGGGGAAACACCATATATTTT,CASSFRGNTIYF
TRBV7-6,TRBJ1-6,.,.,TGTGCCAGCAGCCAGCAGGGCCAGGGTTATTCACCCCTCCACTTT,CASSQQGQGYSPLHF
TRBV18,TRBJ2-3,.,TRBD2,TGTGCCAGCTCGCCGACTAGCGGGAACCCAGATACGCAGTATTTT,CASSPTSGNPDTQYF
TRBV19,TRBJ2-7,.,.,TGTGCCACCAAACCGGAGGGTTCCGGTGAGCAGTACTTC,CATKPEGSGEQYF
TRBV28,TRBJ1-1,.,.,TGTGCCAGCAGCTACGACAGCCAGCTGACTGAAGCTTTCTTT,CASSYDSQLTEAFF
TRBV28,TRBJ2-5,.,TRBD1,TGTGCCAGCTCCAGGGGGCAGGGTAGGGAGACCCAGTACTTC,CASSRGQGRETQYF
TRBV18,TRBJ2-6,.,.,TGTGCCAGCTCTAATCTCGGAGGGGGCGCTGGGGCCAACGTCCTGACTTTC,CASSNLGGGAGANVLTF
TRBV11-3,TRBJ1-1,few,.,TGTGCCAGCAGCTTACACAGGGTGAACACTGAAGCTTTCTTT,CASSLHRVNTEAFF
TRBV6-8,TRBJ1-5,once,TRBD1,TGTGCCAGCAGACTACAGGGGGCGGGTCAGCCCCAGCATTTT,CASRLQGAGQPQHF
TRBV11-3,TRBJ2-2,.,.,TGTGCCAGCAGCTTGGAACCACTTCCTAACACCGGGGAGCTGTTTTTT,CASSLEPLPNTGELFF
TRBV15,TRBJ1-1,.,TRBD1,TGTGCCACCAGCAGCAAGTCCGGACAGGGGGGGACTGAAGCTTTCTTT,CATSSKSGQGGTEAFF
TRBV6-8,TRBJ2-1,.,.,TGTGCCAGCAGTTACCCAGGGTCCAATGAGCAGTTCTTC,CASSYPGSNEQFF
TRBV6-8,TRBJ2-7,.,.,TGTGCCAGCACCCGCCAGCCCTACGAGCAGTACTTC,CASTRQPYEQYF
TRBV19,TRBJ1-2,.,TRBD1,TGTGCCAGTAAACCGTTGACAGGGGAGGACTATGGCTACACATTC,CASKPLTGEDYGYTF
TRBV19,TRBJ1-2,.,.,TGTGCCAGTAGTACCCGACCGGCTTATGGCTACACCTTC,CASSTRPAYGYTF
TRBV11-3,TRBJ2-2,.,.,TGTGCCAGCACCCCCGGACTTATCACCGGGGAGCTGTTTTTT,CASTPGLITGELFF
TRBV11-3,TRBJ2-1,.,TRBD2,TGTGCCAGCAGCGAAATTAGCGGGAGGGCCGCCAGCTCCTACAATGAGCAGTTCTTC,CASSEISGRAASSYNEQFF
TRBV12-5,TRBJ1-1,few,.,TGTGCTAGTGGTTTGGTACCGGGGACAAGAACTGAAGCTTTCTTT,CASGLVPGTRTEAFF
TRBV11-3,TRBJ1-1,.,TRBD1,TGTGCCAGCAGCTGGGACAGGAAGAACACTGAAGCTTTCTTT,CASSWDRKNTEAFF
TRBV5-1,TRBJ1-4,.,.,TGCGCCAGCAGCCCACTCGAAAGCTCATCGGCAACTAATGAAAAACTGTTTTTT,CASSPLESSSATNEKLFF
TRBV18,TRBJ2-7,.,TRBD1,TGTGCCAGCTCACCGGCAGGGGGCCACGAGCAGTACTTC,CASSPAGGHEQYF
TRBV6-8,TRBJ2-7,.,TRBD1,TGTGCCAGCAGAAGGGACAGGTCCGTCTACGAGCAGTACTTC,CASRRDRSVYEQYF
TRBV25-1,TRBJ1-4,.,.,TGTGCCAGCAGTGTGTACGTTAATGAAAAACTGTTTTTT,CASSVYVNEKLFF
TRBV19,TRBJ2-5,.,.,TGTGCCAGTAGTTCGTCGACTACGAAAGAGACCCAGTACTTC,CASSSSTTKETQYF
TRBV11-3,TRBJ2-1,.,TRBD2,TGTGCCAGCAGCTTAGAGTTGATAGCGGGGGGGAATGAGCAGTTCTTC,CASSLELIAGGNEQFF
TRBV4-1,TRBJ2-7,.,.,TGCGCCAGCAGCCAAGAGTCCTCAGGGGTTTCCTCCTACGAGCAGTACTTC,CASSQESSGVSSYEQYF
TRBV18,TRBJ1-5,.,.,TGTGCCAGCTCACCAGGGGAGGAACAGCCCCAGCATTTT,CASSPGEEQPQHF
TRBV5-1,TRBJ2-7,.,TRBD1,TGCGCCAGCAGCTCGGACCCGGGGACAGGGGACGGGCAGTACTTC,CASSSDPGTGDGQYF
TRBV18,TRBJ1-1,.,.,TGTGCCAGCTCAGCAGGGGTGAACACTGAAGCTTTCTTT,CASSAGVNTEAFF
TRBV29-1,TRBJ1-2,.,.,TGCAGCGTGCATACAGCTAACTATGGCTACACCTTC,CSVHTANYGYTF
TRBV6-1,TRBJ1-1,large,TRBD1,TGTGCCAGCAGTGAAGCGATGGGACAGGGGGCAAACACTGAAGCTTTCTTT,CASSEAMGQGANTEAFF
TRBV19,TRBJ1-2,.,.,TGTGCCAGTAGTATGGCTCAGGGAAGGTATGGCTACACCTTC,CASSMAQGRYGYTF
TRBV28,TRBJ1-4,few,.,TGTGCCAGCAGTAGGGGACAAACTAATGAAAAACTGTTTTTT,CASSRGQTNEKLFF
TRBV7-2,TRBJ1-1,.,.,TGTGCCAGCAGCTCCCTCGGTAGGCTGAAGGCTTTCTTT,CASSSLGRLKAFF
TRBV19,TRBJ1-4,.,TRBD1,TGTGCCAGTAGTATCTTGGGACAGTGGAATGAAAAACTGTTTTTT,CASSILGQWNEKLFF
TRBV4-1,TRBJ1-1,.,.,TGCGCCAGCAGCCAATCCGGAGGTACGGTGAACACTGAAGCTTTCTTT,CASSQSGGTVNTEAFF
TRBV25-1,TRBJ2-2,.,.,TGTGCCAGCAGTGGATCCCCGAGCACCGGGGAGCTGTTTTTT,CASSGSPSTGELFF
TRBV19,TRBJ1-5,.,.,TGTGCCAGTAGTATGGGGCCAACAGGGTGGCCTAATCAGCCCCAGCATTTT,CASSMGPTGWPNQPQHF
TRBV11-3,TRBJ2-2,.,.,TGTGCCAGCAGCTTGGTCGACATGCGGACCGGGGAGCTGTTTTTT,CASSLVDMRTGELFF
TRBV19,TRBJ2-7,.,.,TGTGCCAGTAGTATACAGGAGACAGTCGCCTCCTACGAGCAGTACTTC,CASSIQETVASYEQYF
TRBV18,TRBJ1-1,few,.,TGTGCCAGCTCACCAAGGGCGACGGGCGGCACTGAAGCTTTCTTT,CASSPRATGGTEAFF
TRBV6-8,TRBJ1-5,.,TRBD1,TGTGCCAGCAGGGATCTTGGGACAGGCCTTACGAAGCCCCAGCATTTT,CASRDLGTGLTKPQHF
TRBV5-1,TRBJ2-1,.,TRBD2,TGCGCCAGCAGCTTGGCCCCGAGCGGGGGGGACAATGAGCAGTTCTTC,CASSLAPSGGDNEQFF
TRBV19,TRBJ1-6,.,TRBD1,TGTGCCAGTAGTTCCTTCCGGGACAGCGAGGGAGATAATTCACCCCTCCACTTT,CASSSFRDSEGDNSPLHF
TRBV11-3,TRBJ2-3,.,.,TGTGCCAGCAGCTTACATGGGGAGGACACAGATACGCAGTATTTT,CASSLHGEDTDTQYF
TRBV6-8,TRBJ2-6,.,TRBD1,TGTGCCAGCAGTTACCCACAGGGGACTGGGGCCAACGTCCTGACTTTC,CASSYPQGTGANVLTF
TRBV11-3,TRBJ1-1,.,.,TGTGCCAGCGGACCACCACCTCGAGGGACTGAAGCTTTCTTT,CASGPPPRGTEAFF
TRBV6-8,TRBJ1-5,.,TRBD1,TGTGCCAGCAGTTACCACAGGGGGCGATTTCAGCCCCAGCATTTT,CASSYHRGRFQPQHF
TRBV7-2,TRBJ1-5,.,.,TGTGCCAGCAGCGGGGGACGCCTTCAGCCCCAGCATTTT,CASSGGRLQPQHF
TRBV6-8,TRBJ1-5,.,TRBD1,TGTGCCAGCAGGCAGACAGGGCGGAATCAGCCCCAGCATTTT,CASRQTGRNQPQHF
TRBV5-1,TRBJ2-1,.,.,TGCGCCAGCAGCTTGGATAGCGGCAGCTCCTACAATGAGCAGTTCTTC,CASSLDSGSSYNEQFF
TRBV29-1,TRBJ2-7,.,.,TGCAGCGTCCCGGGCGGTACCTACGAGCAGTACTTC,CSVPGGTYEQYF